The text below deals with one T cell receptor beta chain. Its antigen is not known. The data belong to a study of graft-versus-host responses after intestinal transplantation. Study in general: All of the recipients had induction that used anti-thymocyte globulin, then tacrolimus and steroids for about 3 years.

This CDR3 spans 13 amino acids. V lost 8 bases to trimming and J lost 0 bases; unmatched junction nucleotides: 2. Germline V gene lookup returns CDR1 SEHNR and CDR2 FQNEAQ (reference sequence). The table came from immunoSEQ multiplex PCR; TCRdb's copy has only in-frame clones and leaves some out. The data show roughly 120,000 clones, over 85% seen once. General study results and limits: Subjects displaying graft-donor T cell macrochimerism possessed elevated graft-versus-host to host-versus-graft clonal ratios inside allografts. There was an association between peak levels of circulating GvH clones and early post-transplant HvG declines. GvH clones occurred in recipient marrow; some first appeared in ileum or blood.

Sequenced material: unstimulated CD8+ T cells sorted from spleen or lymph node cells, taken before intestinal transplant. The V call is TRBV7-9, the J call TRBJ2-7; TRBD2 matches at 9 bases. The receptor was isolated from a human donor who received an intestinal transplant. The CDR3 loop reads CASGSGSSYEQYF. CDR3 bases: TGTGCCAGCGGTAGCGGGAGCTCCTACGAGCAGTACTTC.